This TCR beta chain is from a study of T cells after yellow fever vaccination. Whole-study findings and limits: A weaker but faster secondary response was observed, peaking on day 5 versus 15.

V lost 4 bases and J lost 6, with 25 bases in between. The CDR3 extends over 18 amino acids. Germline V gene data show CDR1 as MGHRA and CDR2 as YSYEKL. This clonotype was recorded many times. The antigen remains undetermined. The 5'RACE template-switching step produced TCR cDNA and added a universal primer site and UMIs. TCRdb ran MiXCR on the 5' RACE reads and lists one entry per CDR3 protein. The sample shows 310,000 or so distinct CDR3 sequences, approximately 7% of them seen only once. The chain carries TRBV4-1 and TRBJ2-4, with D possibly being TRBD1 (7 bases). The sample was PBMCs, taken around 45 days after the first yellow fever vaccination. This TCR was recovered from a man between 18 and 35 years old who received the YFV17D yellow fever vaccine. The CDR3 DNA reads as TGCGCCAGCAGCCCTGGGGGGACAGCCGTGTCCCGTCCAAACATTCAGTACTTC. This codes for CASSPGGTAVSRPNIQYF.